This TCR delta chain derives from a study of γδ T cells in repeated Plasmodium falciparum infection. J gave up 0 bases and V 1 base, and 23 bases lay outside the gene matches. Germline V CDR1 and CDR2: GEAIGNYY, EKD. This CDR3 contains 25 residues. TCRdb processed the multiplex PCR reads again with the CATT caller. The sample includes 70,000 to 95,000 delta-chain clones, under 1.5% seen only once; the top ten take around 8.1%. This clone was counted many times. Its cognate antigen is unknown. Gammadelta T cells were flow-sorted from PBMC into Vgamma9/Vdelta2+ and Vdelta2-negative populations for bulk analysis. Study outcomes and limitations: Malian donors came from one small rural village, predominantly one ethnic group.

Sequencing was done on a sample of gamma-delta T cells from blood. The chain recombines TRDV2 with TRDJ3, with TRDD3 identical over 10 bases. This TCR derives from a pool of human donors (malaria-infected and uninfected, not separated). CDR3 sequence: CACDTPHPYLMGDTDSSWDTRQMFF. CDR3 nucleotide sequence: TGTGCCTGTGACACGCCACATCCGTACCTGATGGGGGATACAGATAGCTCCTGGGACACCCGACAGATGTTTTTC.